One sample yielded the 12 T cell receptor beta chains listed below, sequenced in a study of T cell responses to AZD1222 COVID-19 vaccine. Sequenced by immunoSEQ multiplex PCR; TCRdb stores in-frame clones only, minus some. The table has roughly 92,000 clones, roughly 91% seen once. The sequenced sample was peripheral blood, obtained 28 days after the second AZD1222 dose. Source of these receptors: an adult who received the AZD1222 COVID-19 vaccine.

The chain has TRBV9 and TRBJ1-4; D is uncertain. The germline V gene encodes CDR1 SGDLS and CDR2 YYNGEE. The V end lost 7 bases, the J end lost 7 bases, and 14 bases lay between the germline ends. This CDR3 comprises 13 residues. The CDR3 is CASGRLSGEKLFF. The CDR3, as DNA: TGTGCCAGCGGACGCCTCTCGGGTGAAAAACTGTTTTTT.

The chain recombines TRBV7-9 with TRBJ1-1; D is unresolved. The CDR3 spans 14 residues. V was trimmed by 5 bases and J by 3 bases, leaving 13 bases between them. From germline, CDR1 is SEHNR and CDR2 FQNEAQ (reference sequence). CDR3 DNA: TGTGCCAGCAGCCCCCACCGGAGGGACACTGAAGCTTTCTTT. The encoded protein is CASSPHRRDTEAFF.

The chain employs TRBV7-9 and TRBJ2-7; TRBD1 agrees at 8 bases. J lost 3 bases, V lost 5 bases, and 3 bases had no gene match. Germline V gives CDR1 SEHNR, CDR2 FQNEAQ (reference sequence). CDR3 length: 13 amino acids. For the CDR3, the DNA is TGTGCCAGCAGCCAGGGACAGGTCTACGAGCAGTACTTC. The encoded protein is CASSQGQVYEQYF.

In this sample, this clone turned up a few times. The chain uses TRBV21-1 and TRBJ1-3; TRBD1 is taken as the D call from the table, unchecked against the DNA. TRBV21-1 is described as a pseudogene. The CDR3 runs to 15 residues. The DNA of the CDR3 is TGTGCCAGCAGCATCCGACAGGGGTGTAGGAACACCATATATTTT. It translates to CASSIRQGCRNTIYF.

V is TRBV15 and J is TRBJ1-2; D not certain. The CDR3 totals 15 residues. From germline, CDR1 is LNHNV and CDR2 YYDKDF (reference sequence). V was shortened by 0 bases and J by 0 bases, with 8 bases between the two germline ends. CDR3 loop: CATSRDLDSNYGYTF. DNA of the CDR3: TGTGCCACCAGCAGAGATCTGGACTCTAACTATGGCTACACCTTC.

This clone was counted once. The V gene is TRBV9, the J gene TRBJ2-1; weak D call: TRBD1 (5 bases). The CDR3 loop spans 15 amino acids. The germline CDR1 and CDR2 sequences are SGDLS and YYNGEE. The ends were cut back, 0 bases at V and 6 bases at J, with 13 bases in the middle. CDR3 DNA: TGTGCCAGCAGCGTAGAGGCTAGGGGTGGCAATGAGCAGTTCTTC. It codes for CASSVEARGGNEQFF.

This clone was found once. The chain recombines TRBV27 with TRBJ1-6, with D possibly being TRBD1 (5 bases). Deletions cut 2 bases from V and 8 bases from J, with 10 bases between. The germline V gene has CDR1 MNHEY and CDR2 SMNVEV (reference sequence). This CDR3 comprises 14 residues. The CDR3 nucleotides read TGTGCCAGCAGTTTAGGACACGGAGATTCACCCCTCCACTTT. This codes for CASSLGHGDSPLHF.

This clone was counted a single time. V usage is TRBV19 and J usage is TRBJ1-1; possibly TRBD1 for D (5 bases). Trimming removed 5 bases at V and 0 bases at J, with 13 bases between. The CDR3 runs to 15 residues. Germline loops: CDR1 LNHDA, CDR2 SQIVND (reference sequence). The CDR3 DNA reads TGTGCCAGTAGTGTTGGAAACAGGTTGAACACTGAAGCTTTCTTT. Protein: CASSVGNRLNTEAFF.

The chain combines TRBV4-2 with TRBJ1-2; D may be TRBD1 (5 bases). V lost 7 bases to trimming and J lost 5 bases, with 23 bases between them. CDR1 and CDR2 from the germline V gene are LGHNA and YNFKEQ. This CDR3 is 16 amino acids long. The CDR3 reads CASTRDLGVPGYGYTF. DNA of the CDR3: TGTGCCAGCACCCGGGACTTGGGTGTTCCTGGGTATGGCTACACCTTC.

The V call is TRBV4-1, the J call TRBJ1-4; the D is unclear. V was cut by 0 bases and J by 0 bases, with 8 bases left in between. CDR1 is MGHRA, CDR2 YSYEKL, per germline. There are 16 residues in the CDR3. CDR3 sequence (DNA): TGCGCCAGCAGCCAAGAGGTGGCTCCAACTAATGAAAAACTGTTTTTT. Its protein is CASSQEVAPTNEKLFF.

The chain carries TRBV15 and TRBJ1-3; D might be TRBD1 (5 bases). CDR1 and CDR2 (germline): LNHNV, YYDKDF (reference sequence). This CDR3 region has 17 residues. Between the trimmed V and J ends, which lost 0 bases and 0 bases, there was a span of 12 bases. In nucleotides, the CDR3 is TGTGCCACCAGCAGAGATTTTCCAGGGAGCTCTGGAAACACCATATATTTT. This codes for CATSRDFPGSSGNTIYF.

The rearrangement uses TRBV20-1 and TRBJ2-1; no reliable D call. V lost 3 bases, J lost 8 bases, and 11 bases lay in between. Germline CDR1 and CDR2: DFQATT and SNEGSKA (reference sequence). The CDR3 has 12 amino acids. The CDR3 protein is CSASGFLDEQFF. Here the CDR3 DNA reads TGCAGTGCTAGTGGGTTCCTGGATGAGCAGTTCTTC.